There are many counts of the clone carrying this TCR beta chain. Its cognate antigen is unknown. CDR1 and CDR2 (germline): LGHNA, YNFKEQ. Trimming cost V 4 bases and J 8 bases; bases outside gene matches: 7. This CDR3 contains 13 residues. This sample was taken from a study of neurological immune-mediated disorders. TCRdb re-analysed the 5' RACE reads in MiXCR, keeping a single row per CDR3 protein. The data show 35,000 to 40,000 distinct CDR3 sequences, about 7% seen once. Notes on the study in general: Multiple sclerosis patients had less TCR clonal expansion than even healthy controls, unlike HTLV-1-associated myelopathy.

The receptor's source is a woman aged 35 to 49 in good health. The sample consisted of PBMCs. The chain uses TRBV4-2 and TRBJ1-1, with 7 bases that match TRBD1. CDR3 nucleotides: TGTGCCAGCAGCCCGTCAGGACAGGCAGAAGCTTTCTTT. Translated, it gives CASSPSGQAEAFF.